This is a list of T cell receptor beta chains from one sample in a study of post-analysis software for immune sequencing data. TCRdb ran MiXCR on the PCR reads and lists one entry per CDR3 protein. This repertoire shows roughly 700,000 distinct CDR3 sequences, approximately 30% found once; its top ten account for around 0.6%. The sample taken for sequencing was blood. The receptors originated from a girl aged 10 to 17 with multiple sclerosis. The CDR3 runs from the conserved cysteine through the conserved F or W. D genes are given only for firm matches. Clone size, where shown, is once, few, many, or a class for clones that have expanded.

cdr3_length j_call v_call d_call clone_size cdr3_aa cdr3_nt
13 TRBJ1-5 TRBV29-1 - few CSVEVGGNQPQHF TGCAGCGTTGAAGTCGGGGGGAATCAGCCCCAGCATTTT
15 TRBJ2-3 TRBV28 - few CASSYLTGPTDTQYF TGTGCCAGCAGTTACCTGACAGGCCCCACAGATACGCAGTATTTT
14 TRBJ2-7 TRBV6-5 - many CASSSSRDTYEQYF TGTGCCAGCAGTTCGTCCCGGGACACCTACGAGCAGTACTTC
15 TRBJ2-3 TRBV7-2 - few CASSLIVGGTDTQYF TGTGCCAGCAGCTTAATCGTCGGGGGCACAGATACGCAGTATTTT
13 TRBJ2-1 TRBV27 - few CASTRLEAEEQFF TGTGCCAGCACGAGACTAGAGGCGGAGGAGCAGTTCTTC
18 TRBJ2-7 TRBV7-2 TRBD2 few CASSLAGALLAGENEQYF TGTGCCAGCAGCTTAGCGGGGGCGTTACTAGCGGGAGAAAACGAGCAGTACTTC
15 TRBJ1-1 TRBV4-1 - - CASSQARRMNTEAFF TGCGCCAGCAGCCAAGCTCGACGTATGAACACTGAAGCTTTCTTT
16 TRBJ1-5 TRBV7-2 - - CASSLVGSYSNQPQHF TGTGCCAGCAGCTTAGTAGGCAGCTATAGCAATCAGCCCCAGCATTTT
13 TRBJ1-2 TRBV27 - few CATYPRAGGGYTF TGTGCCACGTATCCAAGGGCGGGAGGAGGCTACACCTTC
16 TRBJ2-7 TRBV2 - - CASSALAGSASYEQYF TGTGCCAGCAGCGCCCTGGCAGGGAGCGCATCCTACGAGCAGTACTTC
16 TRBJ2-3 TRBV29-1 - many CSVPLRGSGWSHTQYF TGCAGCGTCCCCTTACGGGGCTCCGGGTGGAGCCATACGCAGTATTTT
19 TRBJ2-1 TRBV6-5 TRBD2 - CASSSPGTSGRAYMDEQFF TGTGCCAGCAGTTCACCCGGGACTAGCGGGAGGGCCTATATGGATGAGCAGTTCTTC
14 TRBJ2-7 TRBV5-1 TRBD2 - CASSLTSGIYEQYF TGCGCCAGCAGCTTGACTAGCGGGATCTACGAGCAGTACTTC
14 TRBJ1-5 TRBV5-1 TRBD1 - CASRPGQGNRPQHF TGCGCCAGCAGACCGGGACAGGGGAATCGGCCCCAGCATTTT
14 TRBJ2-7 TRBV20-1 - few CSARAAIMSYEQYF TGCAGTGCTAGAGCGGCAATTATGTCCTACGAGCAGTACTTC
15 TRBJ2-3 TRBV10-3 TRBD1 few CAISTGQGVTDTQYF TGTGCCATCAGTACGGGACAGGGTGTTACAGATACGCAGTATTTT
13 TRBJ1-5 TRBV6-6 - once CASMRQDPQPQHF TGTGCCAGCATGAGACAGGACCCTCAGCCCCAGCATTTT
16 TRBJ2-2 TRBV6-6 TRBD1 - CASREIRTGDTGELFF TGTGCCAGCAGGGAGATACGGACAGGGGACACCGGGGAGTTGTTTTTT
15 TRBJ2-3 TRBV28 - - CASSPAPGVTDTQYF TGTGCCAGCAGCCCCGCCCCTGGAGTAACAGATACGCAGTATTTT
13 TRBJ2-7 TRBV5-5 TRBD1 few CASSTLQGYEQYF TGTGCCAGCAGCACACTACAGGGGTACGAGCAGTACTTC
15 TRBJ2-1 TRBV16 - - CASSQLEKGVGEQFF TGTGCCAGCAGCCAATTAGAAAAGGGGGTTGGTGAGCAGTTCTTC
12 TRBJ1-1 TRBV6-6 - few CASSYSNSEAFF TGTGCCAGCAGTTACTCGAACAGTGAAGCTTTCTTT
13 TRBJ2-5 TRBV6-2/TRBV6-3 - - CTSSWGRQETQYF TGTACCAGCAGTTGGGGCAGACAAGAGACCCAGTACTTC
15 TRBJ2-7 TRBV20-1 - many CSARDHRTISYEQYF TGCAGTGCTAGAGATCACAGGACCATATCCTACGAGCAGTACTTC
15 TRBJ1-6 TRBV20-1 TRBD1 - CSARLGQGVRSPLHF TGCAGTGCTAGACTGGGACAGGGGGTAAGGTCACCCCTCCACTTT
14 TRBJ2-1 TRBV28 - few CASSLAGGSNEQFF TGTGCCAGCAGTTTGGCAGGGGGGTCAAATGAGCAGTTCTTC
12 TRBJ2-1 TRBV11-2 - - CASSLSGVEQFF TGTGCCAGCAGCTTATCGGGGGTTGAGCAGTTCTTC
14 TRBJ2-3 TRBV7-2 - few CASSFTGTPDTQYF TGTGCCAGCAGCTTCACCGGGACTCCAGATACGCAGTATTTT
15 TRBJ2-3 TRBV2 TRBD2 few CASSRLAAGRDTQYF TGTGCCAGCAGTCGACTAGCGGCGGGTCGAGATACGCAGTATTTT
16 TRBJ2-4 TRBV7-9 - - CASSSPSDLAKNIQYF TGTGCCAGCAGCTCTCCATCCGATCTAGCCAAAAACATTCAGTACTTC
15 TRBJ2-5 TRBV7-2 - few CASSLAVTLLETQYF TGTGCCAGCAGCTTGGCCGTGACTCTTCTGGAGACCCAGTACTTC
13 TRBJ2-7 TRBV12-3/TRBV12-4 - - CASSPKGGYEQYF TGTGCCAGCAGTCCCAAGGGGGGCTACGAGCAGTACTTC
13 TRBJ2-3 TRBV29-1 - many CSGGDLSTDTQYF TGCAGCGGCGGGGACCTAAGCACAGATACGCAGTATTTT
15 TRBJ2-1 TRBV4-1 - - CASSPSSAGVNEQFF TGCGCCAGCAGCCCTTCGTCTGCAGGGGTGAATGAGCAGTTCTTC
15 TRBJ2-1 TRBV9 - few CASSPHGSAGNEQFF TGTGCCAGCAGCCCCCACGGGTCTGCGGGGAATGAGCAGTTCTTC
15 TRBJ2-1 TRBV11-2 TRBD2 few CASSFRGAGDNEQFF TGTGCCAGCAGCTTTCGGGGAGCGGGAGACAATGAGCAGTTCTTC
15 TRBJ2-1 TRBV10-2 TRBD2 few CASSDGLAEYNEQFF TGCGCCAGCAGTGACGGGCTAGCGGAGTACAATGAGCAGTTCTTC
15 TRBJ1-6 TRBV7-2 TRBD1 - CASTMTGSGSSPLHF TGTGCCAGCACCATGACAGGGTCGGGGTCTTCACCCCTCCACTTT
17 TRBJ2-5 TRBV7-2 - - CASSPSLRRGNYNEQYF TGTGCCAGCAGCCCCTCGTTACGGCGGGGAAACTACAATGAGCAGTACTTC
13 TRBJ1-1 TRBV3-1 - few CASSQGWGTEAFF TGTGCCAGCAGTCAAGGATGGGGGACTGAAGCTTTCTTT
15 TRBJ2-1 TRBV20-1 TRBD1 - CSATTGQGPYNEQFF TGCAGTGCGACGACGGGACAGGGACCCTACAATGAGCAGTTCTTC
18 TRBJ2-1 TRBV6-5 TRBD2 few CASSSSTQTSGAYNEQFF TGTGCCAGCAGTTCCTCCACTCAGACTAGCGGGGCCTACAATGAGCAGTTCTTC
13 TRBJ2-5 TRBV4-3 TRBD2 - CASSQDKAGEQYF TGCGCCAGCAGCCAAGATAAGGCGGGGGAGCAGTACTTC
14 TRBJ1-5 TRBV6-1 TRBD1 few CASSANRGPQPQHF TGTGCCAGCAGCGCTAACAGGGGGCCTCAGCCCCAGCATTTT
17 TRBJ2-1 TRBV21-1 - - CASSKGLAGGRGNEQFF TGTGCCAGCAGCAAAGGGTTAGCGGGAGGCCGGGGGAATGAGCAGTTCTTC
17 TRBJ1-1 TRBV5-1 TRBD1 few CASSLWAAGQGNTEAFF TGCGCCAGCAGCTTGTGGGCTGCGGGACAGGGTAACACTGAAGCTTTCTTT
14 TRBJ2-7 TRBV29-1 TRBD1 many CSVAPGQGGDEQYF TGCAGCGTCGCTCCGGGACAGGGAGGAGACGAGCAGTACTTC
15 TRBJ2-3 TRBV5-1 TRBD2 - CASSSGLANTDTQYF TGCGCCAGCAGCTCTGGACTAGCGAACACAGATACGCAGTATTTT
15 TRBJ2-1 TRBV27 - few CASSFLKSSYNEQFF TGTGCCAGCAGTTTCTTAAAGAGCTCCTACAATGAGCAGTTCTTC
20 TRBJ2-7 TRBV4-2 TRBD2 - CASSQDLVGWSGIGNSEQYF TGTGCCAGCAGCCAAGATTTGGTTGGGTGGAGCGGGATAGGTAATAGCGAGCAGTACTTC